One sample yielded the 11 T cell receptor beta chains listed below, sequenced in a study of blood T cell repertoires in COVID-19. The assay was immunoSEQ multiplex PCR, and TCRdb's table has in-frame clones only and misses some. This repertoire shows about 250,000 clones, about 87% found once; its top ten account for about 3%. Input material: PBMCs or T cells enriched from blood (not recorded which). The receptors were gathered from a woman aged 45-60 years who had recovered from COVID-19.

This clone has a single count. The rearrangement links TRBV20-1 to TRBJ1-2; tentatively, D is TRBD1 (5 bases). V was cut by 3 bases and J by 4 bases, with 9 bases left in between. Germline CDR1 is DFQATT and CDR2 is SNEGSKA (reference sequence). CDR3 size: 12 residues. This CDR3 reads CSASPGVYGYTF. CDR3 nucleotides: TGCAGTGCTAGTCCGGGGGTCTATGGCTACACCTTC.

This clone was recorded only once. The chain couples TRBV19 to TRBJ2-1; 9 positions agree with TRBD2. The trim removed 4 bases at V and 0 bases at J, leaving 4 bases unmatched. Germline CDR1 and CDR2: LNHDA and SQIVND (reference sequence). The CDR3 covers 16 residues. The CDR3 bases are TGTGCCAGTAGTAAACTAGCGGGCAGCTCCTACAATGAGCAGTTCTTC. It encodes CASSKLAGSSYNEQFF.

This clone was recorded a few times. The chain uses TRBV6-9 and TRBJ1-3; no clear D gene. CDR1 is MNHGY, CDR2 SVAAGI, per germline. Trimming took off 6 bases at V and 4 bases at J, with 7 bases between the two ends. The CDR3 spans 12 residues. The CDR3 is CASSSKGNTIYF. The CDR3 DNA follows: TGTGCCAGCAGCAGTAAGGGAAACACCATATATTTT.

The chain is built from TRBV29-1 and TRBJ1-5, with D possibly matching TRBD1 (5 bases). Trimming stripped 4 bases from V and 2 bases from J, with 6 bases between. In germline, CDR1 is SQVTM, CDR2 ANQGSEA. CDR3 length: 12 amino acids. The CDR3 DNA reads TGCAGCGTTGTCAGGGGCAATCAGCCCCAGCATTTT. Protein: CSVVRGNQPQHF.

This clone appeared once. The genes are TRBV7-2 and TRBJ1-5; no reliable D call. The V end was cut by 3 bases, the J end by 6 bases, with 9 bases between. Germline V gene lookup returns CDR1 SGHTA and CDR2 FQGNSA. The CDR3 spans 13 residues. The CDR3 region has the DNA TGTGCCAGCAGCTTGCTTAGAGTTCAGCCCCAGCATTTT. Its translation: CASSLLRVQPQHF.

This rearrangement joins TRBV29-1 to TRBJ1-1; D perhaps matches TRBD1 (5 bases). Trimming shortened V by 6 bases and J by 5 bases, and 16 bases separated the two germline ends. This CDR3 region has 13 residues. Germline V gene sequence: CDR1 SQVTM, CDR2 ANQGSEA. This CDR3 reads CSVRGGDATEAFF. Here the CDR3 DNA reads TGCAGCGTGAGGGGAGGGGATGCAACTGAAGCTTTCTTT.

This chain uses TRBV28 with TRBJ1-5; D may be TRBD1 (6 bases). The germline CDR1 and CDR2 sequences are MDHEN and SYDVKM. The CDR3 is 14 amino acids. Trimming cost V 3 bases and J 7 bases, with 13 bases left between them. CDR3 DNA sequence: TGTGCCAGCAGTTTCCGAGACAGGTACCAGCCCCAGCATTTT. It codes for CASSFRDRYQPQHF.

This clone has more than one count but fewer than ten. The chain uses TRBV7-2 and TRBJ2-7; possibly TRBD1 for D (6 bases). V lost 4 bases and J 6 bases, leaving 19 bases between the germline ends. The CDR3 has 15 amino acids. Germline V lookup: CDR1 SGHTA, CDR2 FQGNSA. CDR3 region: CASSSMLAGVGEQYF. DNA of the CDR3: TGTGCCAGCAGCTCCATGCTAGCAGGGGTGGGCGAGCAGTACTTC. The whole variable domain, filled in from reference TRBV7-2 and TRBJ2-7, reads GAGVSQSPSNKVTEKGKDVELRCDPISGHTALYWYRQSLGQGLEFLIYFQGNSAPDKSGLPSDRFSAERTGGSVSTLTIQRTQQEDSAVYLCASSSMLAGVGEQYFGPGTRLTVT.

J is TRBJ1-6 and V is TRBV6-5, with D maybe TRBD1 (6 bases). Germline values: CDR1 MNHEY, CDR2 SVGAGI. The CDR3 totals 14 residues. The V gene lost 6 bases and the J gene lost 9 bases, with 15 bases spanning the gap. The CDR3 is CASRWTADGSPLHF. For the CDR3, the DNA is TGTGCCAGCAGGTGGACAGCCGATGGTTCACCCCTCCACTTT.

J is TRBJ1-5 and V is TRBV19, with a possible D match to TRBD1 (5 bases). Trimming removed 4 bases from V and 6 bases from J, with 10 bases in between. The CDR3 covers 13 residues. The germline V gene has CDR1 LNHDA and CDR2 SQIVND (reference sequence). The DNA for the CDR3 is TGTGCCAGTAGTAGGGGGGTCCCTCAGCCCCAGCATTTT. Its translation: CASSRGVPQPQHF. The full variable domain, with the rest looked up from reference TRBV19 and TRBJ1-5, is DGGITQSPKYLFRKEGQNVTLSCEQNLNHDAMYWYRQDPGQGLRLIYYSQIVNDFQKGDIAEGYSVSREKKESFPLTVTSAQKNPTAFYLCASSRGVPQPQHFGDGTRLSIL.

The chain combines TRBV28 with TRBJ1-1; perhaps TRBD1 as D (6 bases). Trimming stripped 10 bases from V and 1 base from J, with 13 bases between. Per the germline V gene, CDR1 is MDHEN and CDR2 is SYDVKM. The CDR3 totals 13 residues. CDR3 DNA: TGTGCCACAAGGACAGCTAAGAACACTGAAGCTTTCTTT. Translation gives CATRTAKNTEAFF.